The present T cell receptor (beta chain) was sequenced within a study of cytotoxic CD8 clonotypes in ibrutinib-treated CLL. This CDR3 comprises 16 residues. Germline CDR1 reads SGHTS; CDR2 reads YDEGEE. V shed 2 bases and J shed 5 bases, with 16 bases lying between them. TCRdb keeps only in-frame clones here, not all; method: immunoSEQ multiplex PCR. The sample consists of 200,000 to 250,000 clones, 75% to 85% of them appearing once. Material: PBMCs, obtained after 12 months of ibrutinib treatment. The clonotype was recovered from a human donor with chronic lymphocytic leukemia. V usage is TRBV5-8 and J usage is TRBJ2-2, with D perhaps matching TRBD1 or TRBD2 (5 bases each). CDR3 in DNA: TGTGCCAGCAGCTTTTGGGACCGCTCTGGGACCGGGGAGCTGTTTTTT. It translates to CASSFWDRSGTGELFF.